A selection of T cell receptor beta chains follows, all from one sample in a study of identical twins. Each CDR3 protein gets one entry after TCRdb re-called the 5' RACE reads with MiXCR. The sample consists of hundreds of thousands of distinct CDR3 sequences, about 12% of them appearing once. The sample was also linked to a second study, of yellow fever vaccine responses in identical twins.

Specimen: CD8+ T cells sorted from blood. These TCRs come from a woman between 18 and 30 years old in good health. CDR3s include the opening cysteine and the closing phenylalanine or tryptophan. D genes are given only for firm matches. Rows give clone size only sometimes, using once, few, many, or a class for an expanded clone.

clone size: few
J gene: TRBJ2-1
V gene: TRBV28
D gene: TRBD1
CDR3 DNA: TGTGCCAGCAGTTATCTTGTTGGGACAGGGTTTGACTCAGCCTCCTACAATGAGCAGTTCTTC
CDR3 protein: CASSYLVGTGFDSASYNEQFF

clone size: few
J gene: TRBJ2-2
V gene: TRBV7-8
D gene: TRBD2
CDR3 DNA: TGTGCCAGCAGCTTAGCGTACGCTAGCGGGAGGGCAACCGGGGAGCTGTTTTTT
CDR3 protein: CASSLAYASGRATGELFF

clone size: many
J gene: TRBJ1-4
V gene: TRBV4-2
D gene: TRBD1
CDR3 DNA: TGTGCCAGCAGCCAAGAAGAGGGACAGGGTAATGAAAAACTGTTTTTT
CDR3 protein: CASSQEEGQGNEKLFF

clone size: many
J gene: TRBJ1-2
V gene: TRBV7-9
D gene: .
CDR3 DNA: TGTGCCAGCAGCTTAGCGTATACTCGAGATGGCTACACCTTC
CDR3 protein: CASSLAYTRDGYTF

clone size: many
J gene: TRBJ1-1
V gene: TRBV29-1
D gene: .
CDR3 DNA: TGCAGCATGAGGGGTTTAGCCTCGAACACTGAAGCTTTCTTT
CDR3 protein: CSMRGLASNTEAFF

clone size: .
J gene: TRBJ2-3
V gene: TRBV4-2
D gene: .
CDR3 DNA: TGTGCCAGCAGCCAAGAGTTATGGGTTTGGACAGATACGCAGTATTTT
CDR3 protein: CASSQELWVWTDTQYF

clone size: few
J gene: TRBJ1-2
V gene: TRBV24-1
D gene: .
CDR3 DNA: TGTGCCACCAGTGATTTGCGACAGAACTATGGCTACACCTTC
CDR3 protein: CATSDLRQNYGYTF

clone size: .
J gene: TRBJ2-7
V gene: TRBV9
D gene: TRBD1
CDR3 DNA: TGTGCCAGCAGCCCCCGACAGGGGAGTTTCTACGAGCAGTACTTC
CDR3 protein: CASSPRQGSFYEQYF

clone size: many
J gene: TRBJ2-3
V gene: TRBV6-4
D gene: .
CDR3 DNA: TGTGCCAGCAGTGACTCTGGCTCCTCATCGACGCAGTATTTT
CDR3 protein: CASSDSGSSSTQYF

clone size: medium-sized
J gene: TRBJ2-3
V gene: TRBV28
D gene: .
CDR3 DNA: TGTGCCAGCACTTTGAATGCAGATACGCAGTATTTT
CDR3 protein: CASTLNADTQYF

clone size: many
J gene: TRBJ2-3
V gene: TRBV7-9
D gene: TRBD2
CDR3 DNA: TGTGCCAGCAGCCCCCCGGGACTAGCAAAAGATACGCAGTATTTT
CDR3 protein: CASSPPGLAKDTQYF

clone size: few
J gene: TRBJ2-1
V gene: TRBV20-1
D gene: .
CDR3 DNA: TGCAGTGCTAGAGATCGAGAGAGCTCCTACAATGAGCAGTTCTTC
CDR3 protein: CSARDRESSYNEQFF

clone size: .
J gene: TRBJ2-7
V gene: TRBV4-1
D gene: .
CDR3 DNA: TGCGCCAGCAGCCAGGAGGACCAGACATACGAGCAGTACTTC
CDR3 protein: CASSQEDQTYEQYF

clone size: .
J gene: TRBJ2-5
V gene: TRBV7-6
D gene: .
CDR3 DNA: TGTGCCAGCAGCTTAGCTGTCAAAGTCATCGAGACCCAGTACTTC
CDR3 protein: CASSLAVKVIETQYF

clone size: many
J gene: TRBJ1-5
V gene: TRBV7-9
D gene: .
CDR3 DNA: TGTGCCAGCAGCTTAGACGGGTCTAGCAATCAGCCCCAGCATTTT
CDR3 protein: CASSLDGSSNQPQHF

clone size: few
J gene: TRBJ1-4
V gene: TRBV7-7
D gene: .
CDR3 DNA: TGTGCCAGCAGCTTAGTCCAGAATGAAAAACTGTTTTTT
CDR3 protein: CASSLVQNEKLFF

clone size: few
J gene: TRBJ2-1
V gene: TRBV5-1
D gene: TRBD1
CDR3 DNA: TGCGCCAGCAGCTCCTGGGACAGGGCCTCCTACAATGAGCAGTTCTTC
CDR3 protein: CASSSWDRASYNEQFF

clone size: few
J gene: TRBJ2-1
V gene: TRBV2
D gene: TRBD2
CDR3 DNA: TGTGCCAGCAGAGTAGCGGGGGGGCTGGATGAGCAGTTCTTC
CDR3 protein: CASRVAGGLDEQFF

clone size: few
J gene: TRBJ2-1
V gene: TRBV28
D gene: .
CDR3 DNA: TGTGCCAGCAGTCTCCGGACTTGGATTGGACAGTTCTTC
CDR3 protein: CASSLRTWIGQFF

clone size: .
J gene: TRBJ1-1
V gene: TRBV7-6
D gene: .
CDR3 DNA: TGTGCCAGCAGCTTAGTCCCCATCAGAGCCCAGAACACTGAAGCTTTCTTT
CDR3 protein: CASSLVPIRAQNTEAFF

clone size: .
J gene: TRBJ2-2
V gene: TRBV7-9
D gene: .
CDR3 DNA: TGTGCCAGCAGCTTCCCTACTACCGGGGAGCTGTTTTTT
CDR3 protein: CASSFPTTGELFF

clone size: few
J gene: TRBJ1-1
V gene: TRBV12-5
D gene: .
CDR3 DNA: TGTGCTAGTGGTCTAGGGTCTGGTGAAGCTTTCTTT
CDR3 protein: CASGLGSGEAFF

clone size: .
J gene: TRBJ2-1
V gene: TRBV28
D gene: TRBD1
CDR3 DNA: TGTGCCAGCAGGGAGGGACAGGAGACCAACAATGAGCAGTTCTTC
CDR3 protein: CASREGQETNNEQFF

clone size: .
J gene: TRBJ1-3
V gene: TRBV15
D gene: .
CDR3 DNA: TGTGCCACCAGCAGAGATTGGGGAAACACCATATATTTT
CDR3 protein: CATSRDWGNTIYF

clone size: few
J gene: TRBJ2-1
V gene: TRBV4-2
D gene: TRBD2
CDR3 DNA: TGTGCCAGCAGCCAACCTCGAAGGCTAGCGGGGGGGCCCTCCTACAATGAGCAGTTCTTC
CDR3 protein: CASSQPRRLAGGPSYNEQFF

clone size: .
J gene: TRBJ2-2
V gene: TRBV7-9
D gene: TRBD2
CDR3 DNA: TGTGCCAGCAGCTCCCCCGACTGGGCGGGAGACGGGGAGCTGTTTTTT
CDR3 protein: CASSSPDWAGDGELFF

clone size: many
J gene: TRBJ2-3
V gene: TRBV5-5
D gene: TRBD2
CDR3 DNA: TGTGCCAGCAGCTCGTCCCGCGGGGGGGGGGGCACAGATACGCAGTATTTT
CDR3 protein: CASSSSRGGGGTDTQYF

clone size: few
J gene: TRBJ2-1
V gene: TRBV27
D gene: TRBD2
CDR3 DNA: TGTGCCAGCAGTTGGTACGTAGCGGGCAATGAGCAGTTCTTC
CDR3 protein: CASSWYVAGNEQFF

clone size: few
J gene: TRBJ2-7
V gene: TRBV5-5
D gene: .
CDR3 DNA: TGTGCCAGCAGCTTGAGCGGGCGCCCTGCCGAGCAGTACTTC
CDR3 protein: CASSLSGRPAEQYF

clone size: few
J gene: TRBJ1-2
V gene: TRBV6-5
D gene: .
CDR3 DNA: TGTGCCAGCAGTTACTCCCAGGGTGGTGGCTACACCTTC
CDR3 protein: CASSYSQGGGYTF

clone size: many
J gene: TRBJ2-3
V gene: TRBV12-3/TRBV12-4
D gene: .
CDR3 DNA: TGTGCCAGCAGTTTGGGGAAGGCGTACCCCACAGATACGCAGTATTTT
CDR3 protein: CASSLGKAYPTDTQYF

clone size: .
J gene: TRBJ1-5
V gene: TRBV15
D gene: .
CDR3 DNA: TGTGCCACCAGCAGAGATCACCAGGCGTATCAGCCCCAGCATTTT
CDR3 protein: CATSRDHQAYQPQHF

clone size: few
J gene: TRBJ2-7
V gene: TRBV12-3/TRBV12-4
D gene: .
CDR3 DNA: TGTGCCAGCAGTGTCGACACTAATCCCTACGAGCAGTACTTC
CDR3 protein: CASSVDTNPYEQYF

clone size: .
J gene: TRBJ1-1
V gene: TRBV5-1
D gene: TRBD1
CDR3 DNA: TGCGCCAGCCCGGGGGGGACAGGGGGCAAGAACACTGAAGCTTTCTTT
CDR3 protein: CASPGGTGGKNTEAFF

clone size: many
J gene: TRBJ2-1
V gene: TRBV2
D gene: TRBD2
CDR3 DNA: TGTGCCAGCAGTGTAGGCCCCCTGGGACTAGCTGGCAATGAGCAGTTCTTC
CDR3 protein: CASSVGPLGLAGNEQFF

clone size: many
J gene: TRBJ2-5
V gene: TRBV21-1
D gene: .
CDR3 DNA: TGTGCCAGCAGCAGTTCCACTGATCTGCAAGAGACCCAGTACTTC
CDR3 protein: CASSSSTDLQETQYF

clone size: .
J gene: TRBJ1-2
V gene: TRBV16
D gene: .
CDR3 DNA: TGTGCCAGCAGCCCCGGGCCCAGCGCCGGCTACACCTTC
CDR3 protein: CASSPGPSAGYTF

clone size: many
J gene: TRBJ2-5
V gene: TRBV4-1
D gene: .
CDR3 DNA: TGCGCCAGCAGCCAACCTGGGACACGGACGCAAGAGACCCAGTACTTC
CDR3 protein: CASSQPGTRTQETQYF

clone size: .
J gene: TRBJ2-7
V gene: TRBV28
D gene: .
CDR3 DNA: TGTGCCAGCACTACATCCCATTTGTCGGCAAAAAGCTCCTACGAGCAGTACTTC
CDR3 protein: CASTTSHLSAKSSYEQYF

clone size: .
J gene: TRBJ2-1
V gene: TRBV7-8
D gene: TRBD2
CDR3 DNA: TGTGCCAGCAGCTTAGCGCTGGGTAGCGGGGTCTCCTACAATGAGCAGTTCTTC
CDR3 protein: CASSLALGSGVSYNEQFF

clone size: .
J gene: TRBJ2-5
V gene: TRBV15
D gene: TRBD2
CDR3 DNA: TGTGCCACCAGCAGAGCGGACAGCTCCGGGACTAGCGGGAGTGAGACCCAGTACTTC
CDR3 protein: CATSRADSSGTSGSETQYF

clone size: .
J gene: TRBJ2-6
V gene: TRBV15
D gene: .
CDR3 DNA: TGTGCCACGGCCTCTCAGGGCGCTGGGGCCAACGTCCTGACTTTC
CDR3 protein: CATASQGAGANVLTF

clone size: .
J gene: TRBJ2-5
V gene: TRBV7-8
D gene: TRBD2
CDR3 DNA: TGTGCCAGCAGCCCGAGCCGGCGGGAGATTATGGAGACCCAGTACTTC
CDR3 protein: CASSPSRREIMETQYF

clone size: .
J gene: TRBJ2-2
V gene: TRBV2
D gene: TRBD1
CDR3 DNA: TGTGCCAGCACCAGAAGGGACAGGGGCTACGGGGAGCTGTTTTTT
CDR3 protein: CASTRRDRGYGELFF

clone size: .
J gene: TRBJ2-5
V gene: TRBV24-1
D gene: TRBD2
CDR3 DNA: TGTGCCACCAGCGCCCGGACTAGCGTCGAAGAGACCCAGTACTTC
CDR3 protein: CATSARTSVEETQYF

clone size: .
J gene: TRBJ2-1
V gene: TRBV7-6
D gene: .
CDR3 DNA: TGTGCCAGCAGCACCTCTAGAATCTCCTACAATGAGCAGTTCTTC
CDR3 protein: CASSTSRISYNEQFF

clone size: many
J gene: TRBJ1-5
V gene: TRBV4-1
D gene: TRBD1
CDR3 DNA: TGCGCCAGCAGCCCGGACAGGGGGCGCGATCAGCCCCAGCATTTT
CDR3 protein: CASSPDRGRDQPQHF

clone size: few
J gene: TRBJ2-7
V gene: TRBV7-9
D gene: TRBD2
CDR3 DNA: TGTGCCAGCAGCACCACCGGGGAGGGAGACTCCTACGAGCAGTACTTC
CDR3 protein: CASSTTGEGDSYEQYF

clone size: few
J gene: TRBJ2-3
V gene: TRBV27
D gene: .
CDR3 DNA: TGTGCCAGCAGTCCGATCCACCCCCTCACAGATACGCAGTATTTT
CDR3 protein: CASSPIHPLTDTQYF

clone size: few
J gene: TRBJ2-5
V gene: TRBV4-1
D gene: TRBD2
CDR3 DNA: TGCGCCAGCAGCCAATTTGCCGGGACTAGCGGGGCAGAGACCCAGTACTTC
CDR3 protein: CASSQFAGTSGAETQYF